This is a list of T cell receptor beta chains from one sample in a study of CD8+ T cells in alopecia areata. Profiled with immunoSEQ multiplex PCR; TCRdb holds only in-frame clones, not every one. The repertoire has 100,000 to 150,000 clones, 60% to 65% of them found once; the top ten carry around 5.7%. Material: CD4+ T cells sorted from blood, obtained at week 4, from a patient treated with tofacitinib. All receptors derive from a human donor with alopecia areata. The conserved cysteine and the conserved F or W are not part of the CDR3 here.

v_call,cdr3_aa
TRBV28,ASSLSDTQY
TRBV28,ASSFGQGAGGYT
TRBV4-1,ASSQDPAQGDTQY
TRBV29-1,SVVKGDYGYT
TRBV7-2,ASSLVETNTEAF
TRBV29-1,SVGEGGETQY
TRBV4-3,ASSQAGRGGQETQY
TRBV4-1,ASSQEYRGFGANVLT
TRBV30,AWSPLGETQY
TRBV30,AWSAPPHFGNTIY